These 18 T cell receptor beta chains were all obtained from the same sample, sequenced in a study of shared clonotypes between healthy human individuals. Profiling relied on immunoSEQ multiplex PCR, and the TCRdb table lists in-frame clones only, not all of them. The top ten clones hold about 1.7% of a sample with about 2.1 million clones, over 85% of them seen once. CD45RO-negative, CCR7-positively selected cells formed the naive CD8 fraction, excluding terminally differentiated effector memory CD45RA+ cells. The specimen was naive CD8+ T cells from PBMCs. These TCRs come from a man aged 18 to 35 in good health. Some clones in this sample may be carry-over from other donors' samples.

The chain has TRBV28 and TRBJ1-2; D perhaps matches TRBD1 (5 bases). Germline values: CDR1 MDHEN, CDR2 SYDVKM. V was pared by 8 bases and J by 5 bases, with 21 bases between. This CDR3 region has 15 residues. The CDR3 sequence: CASGGSDKAYYGYTF. CDR3 in DNA: TGTGCCAGCGGGGGATCGGACAAGGCCTATTATGGCTACACCTTC.

The V call is TRBV4-3, the J call TRBJ2-5; 10 bases align to TRBD1. CDR1 LGHNA and CDR2 YSLEER come from the germline V gene. The CDR3 is 15 amino acids. The V segment lost 4 bases and the J segment 4 bases; nucleotides outside the gene matches: 6. As DNA, the CDR3 is TGCGCCAGCAGCCCAGGGACAGGGGAGGGAGAGACCCAGTACTTC. Protein sequence: CASSPGTGEGETQYF.

The sample holds a few counts of this clone. At the DNA level, this CDR3 is encoded by other sequences in the same sample as well. The V call is TRBV10-3, the J call TRBJ1-5; D is perhaps TRBD1 (5 bases). Deletions cut 4 bases from V and 4 bases from J, with 11 bases between. Germline CDR1 and CDR2: ENHRY and SYGVKD. The CDR3 length is 14 residues. CDR3 residues: CAISAAGSNQPQHF. The CDR3 region has the DNA TGTGCCATCAGTGCTGCAGGGTCTAATCAGCCCCAGCATTTT.

The chain recombines TRBV5-4 with TRBJ2-5, with 13 bases lining up with TRBD2. CDR1 is SGHNT, CDR2 YYREEE, per germline (reference sequence). Trimming at V came to 0 bases and at J to 0 bases, leaving 11 bases not matched to a gene. CDR3 length equals 20 residues. The CDR3: CASSLAVILGTSGNQETQYF. CDR3 DNA: TGTGCCAGCAGCTTGGCTGTCATATTGGGGACTAGCGGGAACCAAGAGACCCAGTACTTC.

The chain has TRBV28 and TRBJ1-3, with D possibly being TRBD1 (6 bases). The CDR3 is 14 amino acids. Germline loops: CDR1 MDHEN, CDR2 SYDVKM. V was shortened by 6 bases and J by 0 bases, with 9 bases between the two germline ends. Here the CDR3 reads CASSTGYSGNTIYF. CDR3 DNA: TGTGCCAGCAGCACAGGGTACTCTGGAAACACCATATATTTT.

This chain joins TRBV25-1 and TRBJ2-7, with D possibly TRBD2 on 5 matching bases. CDR3 length equals 16 residues. Germline-derived CDR1 and CDR2 are MGHDK and SYGVNS. With 1 base removed from V and 0 bases from J, the gap between germline ends came to 13 bases. DNA of the CDR3: TGTGCCAGCAGTGAATTGGTGGAGGAAGGCTCCTACGAGCAGTACTTC. This codes for CASSELVEEGSYEQYF.

This clone was seen a few times. The CDR3 protein is CASRLTGDVEAFF. The CDR3 nucleotides read TGTGCCAGCAGACTTACAGGGGATGTAGAAGCTTTCTTT. The chain recombines TRBV27 with TRBJ1-1, with 7 bases aligning to TRBD1. The germline V gene has CDR1 MNHEY and CDR2 SMNVEV (reference sequence). The V gene end was trimmed by 6 bases and the J gene end by 8 bases; junction bases not matched to a gene: 9. This CDR3 has 13 amino acids.

This chain uses TRBV5-1 with TRBJ2-7; weak D call: TRBD2 (6 bases). V was shortened by 5 bases and J by 0 bases, with 6 bases between the two germline ends. This CDR3 spans 12 amino acids. The germline V gene encodes CDR1 SGHRS and CDR2 YFSETQ. The CDR3 is CASRRDSYEQYF. The CDR3 coding sequence is TGCGCCAGCAGGCGGGACTCCTACGAGCAGTACTTC.

This sequence joins TRBV15 and TRBJ1-5; 7 nucleotides align to TRBD1. After removal of 4 bases from V and 2 bases from J, the junction contained 11 bases not matched to a gene. CDR1 LNHNV and CDR2 YYDKDF come from the germline V gene (reference sequence). The CDR3 is made up of 17 amino acids. CDR3 sequence (DNA): TGTGCCACCAGCACCAAGACAGGGAATTTCGGCAATCAGCCCCAGCATTTT. It translates to CATSTKTGNFGNQPQHF.

This clone was picked up one time. The chain uses TRBV18 and TRBJ2-1, with 8 bases that match TRBD1. V lost 2 bases to trimming and J lost 0 bases; unmatched junction nucleotides: 12. From germline, CDR1 is KGHSH and CDR2 LQKENI. The CDR3 has 19 amino acids. The CDR3 DNA is TGTGCCAGCTCACCAGTTGAGACAGGGGTCCTACTCTCCTACAATGAGCAGTTCTTC. It translates to CASSPVETGVLLSYNEQFF.

This sequence joins TRBV7-6 and TRBJ2-1, with TRBD1 as a possible D gene (6 bases). Germline CDR1 reads SGHVS; CDR2 reads FNYEAQ. V gave up 6 bases and J gave up 8 bases, with 11 bases separating them. The length of the CDR3 is 12 residues. The CDR3 nucleotides are TGTGCCAGCAGTTCCACAGGGTATGAGCAGTTCTTC. It encodes CASSSTGYEQFF.

The rearrangement links TRBV4-1 to TRBJ2-1; D tentatively reads TRBD1 or TRBD2 (5 bases each). V lost 0 bases and J 6 bases, leaving 24 bases between the germline ends. Germline-derived CDR1 and CDR2 are MGHRA and YSYEKL. CDR3 length equals 19 residues. CDR3 nucleotides: TGCGCCAGCAGCCAAGAGTACGGAAGAGCGGAGTGGGGGTCCAATGAGCAGTTCTTC. It encodes CASSQEYGRAEWGSNEQFF.

The chain carries TRBV19 and TRBJ2-7, with D maybe TRBD1 (5 bases). The CDR3 is 13 amino acids. CDR1 LNHDA and CDR2 SQIVND come from the germline V gene (reference sequence). Trimming pared 1 base from V and 7 bases from J, leaving 11 bases between. CDR3 protein: CASSIGQGEEQYF. The CDR3 coding sequence is TGTGCCAGTAGTATAGGCCAAGGGGAAGAGCAGTACTTC. Full variable domain (missing parts from reference TRBV19 and TRBJ2-7): DGGITQSPKYLFRKEGQNVTLSCEQNLNHDAMYWYRQDPGQGLRLIYYSQIVNDFQKGDIAEGYSVSREKKESFPLTVTSAQKNPTAFYLCASSIGQGEEQYFGPGTRLTVT.

The genes are TRBV16 and TRBJ1-5; the D gene is possibly TRBD1 (6 bases). The V end lost 4 bases, the J end lost 5 bases, and 12 bases lay between the germline ends. Germline V CDR1 and CDR2: KGHSY, FQNENV. The CDR3 runs to 14 residues. The chain's CDR3 is CASSPGDIDQPQHF. The DNA for the CDR3 is TGTGCCAGCAGCCCCGGGGACATTGATCAGCCCCAGCATTTT.

The chain links TRBV30 to TRBJ1-1; TRBD1 matches at 8 bases. Germline-derived CDR1 and CDR2 are GTSNPN and SVGIG (reference sequence). The CDR3 covers 15 residues. Unmatched junction bases numbered 13, after V lost 0 bases and J lost 10 bases. CDR3 region: CAWSVRGRGRKGAFF. Written as DNA, the CDR3 is TGTGCCTGGAGTGTACGGGGCAGGGGGCGAAAGGGAGCTTTCTTT. The whole variable domain, filled in from reference TRBV30 and TRBJ1-1, reads SQTIHQWPATLVQPVGSPLSLECTVEGTSNPNLYWYRQAAGRGLQLLFYSVGIGQISSEVPQNLSASRPQDRQFILSSKKLLLSDSGFYLCAWSVRGRGRKGAFFGQGTRLTVV.

The chain joins TRBV7-9 to TRBJ1-1; no clear D. The CDR3 is made up of 15 amino acids. Germline V gene data show CDR1 as SEHNR and CDR2 as FQNEAQ (reference sequence). V lost 1 base and J lost 4, with 13 bases in between. The CDR3 DNA follows: TGTGCCAGCAGCTTAGGGGGATTCTTGGGCACTGAAGCTTTCTTT. Translated, it gives CASSLGGFLGTEAFF.

The rearrangement links TRBV27 to TRBJ2-5; 13 bases agree with TRBD2. The CDR3 contains 15 residues. Germline V gene data show CDR1 as MNHEY and CDR2 as SMNVEV (reference sequence). V lost 4 bases, J lost 5 bases, and 4 bases stayed unmatched. The CDR3 nucleotides are TGTGCCAGCAGTTATGGACTAGCGGGAGTGGAGACCCAGTACTTC. This encodes CASSYGLAGVETQYF.

The chain carries TRBV30 and TRBJ2-3; 11 bases agree with TRBD2. CDR3 length: 17 amino acids. Germline values: CDR1 GTSNPN, CDR2 SVGIG (reference sequence). V was pared by 3 bases and J by 2 bases, with 10 bases of the junction left unmatched. The CDR3 is CAWRLAGGPSTTDTQYF. The CDR3 DNA is TGTGCCTGGAGGTTAGCGGGAGGGCCCTCCACCACAGATACGCAGTATTTT.